The 3 T cell receptor beta chains in this list originate from one sample, sequenced in a study of PD-1 blockade in classical Hodgkin lymphoma. Relapse was seen in all patients after autologous stem cell transplantation, and brentuximab vedotin exposure was variable. The table came from immunoSEQ multiplex PCR; TCRdb's copy has only in-frame clones and leaves some out. The data hold about 100,000 clones, with approximately 88% observed a single time. The sample in question was peripheral blood mononuclear cells (PBMCs), obtained at baseline. These receptors came from a human donor with classical Hodgkin lymphoma.

This sequence joins TRBV6-5 and TRBJ2-3; TRBD2 matches 7 bases. Germline CDR1 reads MNHEY; CDR2 reads SVGAGI. V was pared by 2 bases and J by 5 bases, with 7 bases of the junction left unmatched. This CDR3 spans 15 amino acids. DNA of the CDR3: TGTGCCAGCAGTTACCGGGGGATAGCGGGAGATACGCAGTATTTT. Translated: CASSYRGIAGDTQYF.

The chain recombines TRBV7-2 with TRBJ1-1, with D hard to call. CDR1 SGHTA and CDR2 FQGNSA come from the germline V gene. The CDR3 is 13 amino acids. V lost 1 base and J lost 9, with 12 bases in between. For the CDR3, the DNA is TGTGCCAGCAGCTTAGACTCCGGGCGGAAAGCTTTCTTT. Its protein product is CASSLDSGRKAFF. The full variable domain, completed using reference TRBV7-2 and TRBJ1-1, is GAGVSQSPSNKVTEKGKDVELRCDPISGHTALYWYRQSLGQGLEFLIYFQGNSAPDKSGLPSDRFSAERTGGSVSTLTIQRTQQEDSAVYLCASSLDSGRKAFFGQGTRLTVV.

The chain employs TRBV5-1 and TRBJ1-3, with D tentatively TRBD1 (6 bases). This CDR3 region has 15 residues. Germline V gives CDR1 SGHRS, CDR2 YFSETQ. Trimming cost V 2 bases and J 2 bases, with 11 bases left between them. As DNA, the CDR3 is TGCGCCAGCAGCTTTACAGGGTCGGCTGGAAACACCATATATTTT. Its protein is CASSFTGSAGNTIYF.